A single T cell receptor beta chain is shown here with its context. Its antigen remains unknown. Germline V gene lookup returns CDR1 SEHNR and CDR2 FQNEAQ (reference sequence). The trim removed 5 bases at V and 8 bases at J, leaving 9 bases unmatched. The CDR3 is 15 residues long. This record belongs to a study of follicular helper T cells after annual influenza vaccination. General study results and limits: Yearly vaccinations repeatedly recalled conserved clonotypes in ICOS+CD38+ cTfh.

The table came from immunoSEQ multiplex PCR; TCRdb's copy has only in-frame clones and leaves some out. This table has roughly 15,000 clones, approximately 84% appearing once. Time point denoted: 2014-2015 season, 7 days after vaccination. The sequence was collected from an adult who received the influenza vaccine. Sample: CXCR5+ CD38- circulating T follicular helper cells from blood, taken 7 days after influenza vaccination. Subset specified: circulating Tfh, non-naive CD4+CXCR5+PD-1+ (ICOS+CD38+ or ICOS-CD38-). The rearrangement joins TRBV7-9 to TRBJ1-4; 9 bases are shared with TRBD1. The CDR3 here is CASSVEQGAEEKLFF. The CDR3 DNA follows: TGTGCCAGCAGCGTCGAACAGGGGGCCGAGGAAAAACTGTTTTTT.